The TCR beta chain described here comes from a study of CD8 T cells in ankylosing spondylitis (dated by TCRdb to 2017 to 2019). Context from the whole study: To find TCR variants linked to disease, the study profiled T cell receptor beta repertoires in ankylosing spondylitis patients and healthy donors. The full study cohort was made up of about 25 ankylosing spondylitis patients and 108 healthy donors. Peripheral blood was sampled, and synovial fluid was additionally collected from ankylosing spondylitis patients.

Spanning cysteine to phenylalanine, the CDR3 consists of 17 amino acids. Solely the CDR3 DNA is kept, with 51 bases framed from the first base. Trimming takes 1 base from V and 3 bases from J, and the germline ends sit 19 bases apart. Reading the germline V gene gives CDR1 KGHSH and CDR2 LQKENI. Remarks on this clonotype: It has no known antigen specificity. There are no base qualities to consult, and no much larger clone falls within one base.

Sequencing took place on an Illumina HiSeq 2500. Quantitative 5'-RACE with molecular barcodes was the method used to prepare the TCR beta libraries. The original pipeline was this. To identify disease-linked TCR variants, a new computational method was used, one built on a probabilistic model of VDJ rearrangement. Through fastp at Q25 and MiXCR, TCRdb rebuilt clones from the public reads, retaining in-frame beta chains. Records with the same CDR3 protein are collapsed into one entry carrying the most frequent genes and DNA. Here the V and J calls rest on TCRdb's processing, not on the authors' analysis. This sample gives fewer than 180,000 distinct CDR3 sequences in total; around 43% of them show up just once. In total, the top ten clones hold nearly 15% of the sample. Results and caveats for the whole study, not just this receptor: In peripheral blood, the disease-linked clones were found at relatively low frequencies and had a CD8+ phenotype. The disease-linked clones were reported to be significantly enriched in matched synovial fluid samples from ankylosing spondylitis patients. A TCR beta motif made up of several highly homologous amino acid variants appeared to be characteristic of blood from ankylosing spondylitis patients. Some motif variants had previously been reported in the synovial fluid and blood of reactive arthritis patients, which suggests shared mechanisms of disease initiation.

Synovial fluid samples and blood samples obtained from the same ankylosing spondylitis patients were matched. Recombination joined TRBV18 with TRBJ2-7, with the identity of the D gene unclear. The sample consisted of synovial fluid, either unsorted or a sorted T cell fraction (not recorded which). The receptor was derived from a male donor with ankylosing spondylitis. The nucleotide sequence is given as TGTGCCAGCTCACCACTGAGTTCAGAGTATCCCCACTACGAGCAGTACTTC. Its protein reads: CASSPLSSEYPHYEQYF.